This TCR beta chain was sequenced in a study of T-cell reconstitution after alpha-beta-depleted transplantation in children. The germline V and J ends were trimmed by 4 bases and 3 bases, with 14 bases remaining between them. The V gene's germline CDR1 is DFQATT and CDR2 SNEGSKA (reference sequence). The CDR3 has 14 amino acids. Unique molecular identifiers were incorporated during preparation of the TCRbeta library. TCRdb called the PCR reads again in MiXCR, with one record for every CDR3 protein. The data contain about 600,000 distinct CDR3 sequences, over 10% of them singletons. Study findings and constraints: At one year after transplant, newly produced T cells mostly accounted for T-cell counts and diversity.

This clonotype was found a few times. No antigen is known for it. This sequence originates from a male patient younger than 18 who had a stem cell transplant for acute myeloid leukemia, so the T cells may come from the graft donor. J is TRBJ2-3 and V is TRBV20-1; the D is unclear. Here the sequenced sample was PBMCs, mostly from graft donor cells, taken 360 days after TCRalphabeta/CD19-depleted stem cell transplant. CDR3 sequence reads: CSATPLELTDTQYF. CDR3 nucleotides: TGCAGTGCTACGCCCCTAGAACTGACAGATACGCAGTATTTT.